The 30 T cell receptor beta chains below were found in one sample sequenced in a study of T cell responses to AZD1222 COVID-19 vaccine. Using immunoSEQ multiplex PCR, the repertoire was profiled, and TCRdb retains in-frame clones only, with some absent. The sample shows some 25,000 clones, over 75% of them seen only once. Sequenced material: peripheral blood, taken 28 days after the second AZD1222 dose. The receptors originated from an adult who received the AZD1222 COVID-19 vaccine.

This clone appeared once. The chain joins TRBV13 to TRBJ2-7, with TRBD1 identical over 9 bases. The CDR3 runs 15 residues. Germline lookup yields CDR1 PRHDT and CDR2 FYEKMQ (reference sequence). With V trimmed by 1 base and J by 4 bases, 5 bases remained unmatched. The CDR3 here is CASSLVGQGYYEQYF. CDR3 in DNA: TGTGCCAGCAGCTTAGTGGGACAGGGATATTACGAGCAGTACTTC.

The CDR3 nucleotides read TGTGCCAGCAGTCCCATACGCCGGGTTGATACGCAGTATTTT. It translates to CASSPIRRVDTQYF. J is TRBJ2-3 and V is TRBV6-5, with D unclear. The germline V gene has CDR1 MNHEY and CDR2 SVGAGI. Trimming cost V 5 bases and J 6 bases, with 15 bases left between them. The CDR3 totals 14 residues.

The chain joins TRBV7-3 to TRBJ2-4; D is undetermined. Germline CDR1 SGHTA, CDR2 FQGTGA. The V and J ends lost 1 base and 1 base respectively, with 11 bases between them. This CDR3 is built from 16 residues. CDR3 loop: CASSLSSGAAKNIQYF. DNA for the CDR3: TGTGCCAGCAGCTTAAGTTCCGGCGCGGCCAAAAACATTCAGTACTTC.

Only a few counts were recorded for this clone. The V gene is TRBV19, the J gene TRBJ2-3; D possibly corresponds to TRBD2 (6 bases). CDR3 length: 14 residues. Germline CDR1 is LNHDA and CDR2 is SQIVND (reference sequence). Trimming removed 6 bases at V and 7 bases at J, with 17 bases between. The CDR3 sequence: CASSFIAGKNTQYF. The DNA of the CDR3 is TGTGCCAGTAGCTTCATCGCGGGGAAAAATACGCAGTATTTT.

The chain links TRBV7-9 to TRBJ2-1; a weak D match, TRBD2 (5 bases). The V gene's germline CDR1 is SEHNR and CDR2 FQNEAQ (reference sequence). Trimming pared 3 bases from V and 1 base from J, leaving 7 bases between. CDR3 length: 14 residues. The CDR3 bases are TGTGCCAGCAGCTTCGCGGGTTCCTACAATGAGCAGTTCTTC. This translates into CASSFAGSYNEQFF.

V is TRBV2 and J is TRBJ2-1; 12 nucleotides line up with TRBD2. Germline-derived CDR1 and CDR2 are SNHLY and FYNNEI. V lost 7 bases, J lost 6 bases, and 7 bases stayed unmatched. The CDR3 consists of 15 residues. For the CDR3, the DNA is TGTGCCAGCAAGGGTGGACTAGCGGGGCCCAATGAGCAGTTCTTC. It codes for CASKGGLAGPNEQFF.

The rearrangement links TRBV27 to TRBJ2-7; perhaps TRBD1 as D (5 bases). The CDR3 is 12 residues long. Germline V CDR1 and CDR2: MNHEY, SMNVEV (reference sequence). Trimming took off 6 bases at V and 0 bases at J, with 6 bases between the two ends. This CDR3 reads CASRDNSYEQYF. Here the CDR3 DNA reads TGTGCCAGCAGGGACAACTCCTACGAGCAGTACTTC.

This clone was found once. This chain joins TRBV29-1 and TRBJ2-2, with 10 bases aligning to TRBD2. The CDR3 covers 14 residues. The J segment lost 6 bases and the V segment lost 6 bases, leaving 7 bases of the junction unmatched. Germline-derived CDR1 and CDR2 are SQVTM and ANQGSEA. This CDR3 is CSVAAGTSAGELFF. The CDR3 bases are TGCAGCGTGGCCGCCGGGACTAGCGCCGGGGAGCTGTTTTTT.

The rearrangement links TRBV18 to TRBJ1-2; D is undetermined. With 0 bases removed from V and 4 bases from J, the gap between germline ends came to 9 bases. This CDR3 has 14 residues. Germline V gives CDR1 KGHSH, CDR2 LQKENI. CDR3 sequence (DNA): TGTGCCAGCTCACCACCTTCCCGGACCTATGGCTACACCTTC. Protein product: CASSPPSRTYGYTF.

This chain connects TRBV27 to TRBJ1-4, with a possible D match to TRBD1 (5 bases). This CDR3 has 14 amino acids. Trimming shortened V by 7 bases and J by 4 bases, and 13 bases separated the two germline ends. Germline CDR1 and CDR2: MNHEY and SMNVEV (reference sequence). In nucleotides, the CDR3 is TGTGCCAGCAAACTCGACAGAAATAATGAAAAACTGTTTTTT. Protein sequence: CASKLDRNNEKLFF. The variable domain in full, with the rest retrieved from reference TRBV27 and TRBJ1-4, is EAQVTQNPRYLITVTGKKLTVTCSQNMNHEYMSWYRQDPGLGLRQIYYSMNVEVTDKGDVPEGYKVSRKEKRNFPLILESPSPNQTSLYFCASKLDRNNEKLFFGSGTQLSVL.

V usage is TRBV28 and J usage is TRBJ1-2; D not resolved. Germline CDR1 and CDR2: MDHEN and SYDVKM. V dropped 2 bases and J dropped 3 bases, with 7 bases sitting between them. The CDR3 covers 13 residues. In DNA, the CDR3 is TGTGCCAGCAGTTTAAGGACGTACTATGGCTACACCTTC. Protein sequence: CASSLRTYYGYTF.

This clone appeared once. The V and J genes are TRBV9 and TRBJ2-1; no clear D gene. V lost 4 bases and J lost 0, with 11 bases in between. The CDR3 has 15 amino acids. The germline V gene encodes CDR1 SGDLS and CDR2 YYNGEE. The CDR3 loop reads CASSPWDSSYNEQFF. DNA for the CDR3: TGTGCCAGCAGCCCATGGGATAGCTCCTACAATGAGCAGTTCTTC.

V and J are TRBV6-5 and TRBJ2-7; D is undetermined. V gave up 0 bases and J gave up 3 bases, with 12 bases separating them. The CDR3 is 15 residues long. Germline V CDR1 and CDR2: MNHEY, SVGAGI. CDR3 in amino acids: CASSYSGYGDYEQYF. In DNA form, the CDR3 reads TGTGCCAGCAGTTACTCGGGGTATGGGGACTACGAGCAGTACTTC.

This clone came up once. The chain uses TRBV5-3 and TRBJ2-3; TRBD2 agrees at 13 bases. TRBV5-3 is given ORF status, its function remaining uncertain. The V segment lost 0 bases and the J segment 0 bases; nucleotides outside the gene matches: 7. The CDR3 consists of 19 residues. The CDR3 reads CARSLELGTSGVSTDTQYF. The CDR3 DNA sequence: TGTGCCAGAAGCTTGGAGTTAGGGACTAGCGGGGTCAGCACAGATACGCAGTATTTT.

The chain's CDR3 is CASSLTYPGTSMGSEQFF. The DNA of the CDR3 is TGTGCCAGCAGCTTAACATACCCCGGGACTAGCATGGGTAGTGAGCAGTTCTTC. V is TRBV7-2 and J is TRBJ2-1; 9 positions agree with TRBD2. Germline V CDR1 and CDR2: SGHTA, FQGNSA. The CDR3 contains 18 residues. V lost 2 bases, J lost 9 bases, and 17 bases stayed unmatched.

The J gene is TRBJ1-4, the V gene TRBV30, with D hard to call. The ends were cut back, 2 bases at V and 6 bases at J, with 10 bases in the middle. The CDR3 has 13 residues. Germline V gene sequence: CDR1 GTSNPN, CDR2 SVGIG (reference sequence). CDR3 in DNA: TGTGCCTGGAGTCTGGGGAGTTATGAAAAACTGTTTTTT. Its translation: CAWSLGSYEKLFF.

CDR3 in amino acids: CASGGSGLSYEQYF. DNA of the CDR3: TGTGCCAGTGGGGGGAGCGGCCTCTCCTACGAGCAGTACTTC. The chain has TRBV28 and TRBJ2-7, with a possible D match to TRBD2 (6 bases). CDR1 is MDHEN and CDR2 is SYDVKM in the germline V gene. The V end was cut by 9 bases, the J end by 0 bases, with 15 bases between. This CDR3 is 14 amino acids long.

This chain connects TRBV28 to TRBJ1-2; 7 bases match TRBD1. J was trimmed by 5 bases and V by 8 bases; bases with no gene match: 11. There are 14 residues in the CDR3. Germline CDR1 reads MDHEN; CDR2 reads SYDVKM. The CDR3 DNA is TGTGCCAGCCTACTTCGGGACAGAGGATATGGCTACACCTTC. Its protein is CASLLRDRGYGYTF.

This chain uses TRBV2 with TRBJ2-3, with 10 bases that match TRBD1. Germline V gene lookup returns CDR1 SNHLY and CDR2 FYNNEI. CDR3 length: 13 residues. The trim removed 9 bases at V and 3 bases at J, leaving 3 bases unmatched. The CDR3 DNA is TGTGCCAGTCGACAGGGGGCAACAGATACGCAGTATTTT. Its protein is CASRQGATDTQYF.

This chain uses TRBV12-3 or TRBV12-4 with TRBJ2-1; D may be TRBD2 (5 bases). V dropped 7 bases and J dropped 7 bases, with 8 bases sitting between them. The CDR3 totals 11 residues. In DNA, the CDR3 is TGTGCCAGCACCCGGGGTAATGAGCAGTTCTTC. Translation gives CASTRGNEQFF.

CDR3 in amino acids: CASSEADYGYTF. The CDR3 DNA reads TGTGCCAGCAGTGAGGCGGACTATGGCTACACCTTC. This sequence joins TRBV2 and TRBJ1-2; no reliable D call. The V and J ends lost 3 bases and 3 bases respectively, with 5 bases between them. CDR1 and CDR2 (germline): SNHLY, FYNNEI. This CDR3 spans 12 amino acids. Using reference TRBV2 and TRBJ1-2 for the parts outside the CDR3, the full variable domain is EPEVTQTPSHQVTQMGQEVILRCVPISNHLYFYWYRQILGQKVEFLVSFYNNEISEKSEIFDDQFSVERPDGSNFTLKIRSTKLEDSAMYFCASSEADYGYTFGSGTRLTVV.

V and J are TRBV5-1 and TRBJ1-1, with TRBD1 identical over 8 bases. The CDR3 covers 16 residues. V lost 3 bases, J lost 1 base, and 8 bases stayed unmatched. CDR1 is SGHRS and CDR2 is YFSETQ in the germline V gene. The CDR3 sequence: CASSSIPTGANTEAFF. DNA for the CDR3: TGCGCCAGCAGCTCGATCCCGACAGGGGCGAACACTGAAGCTTTCTTT. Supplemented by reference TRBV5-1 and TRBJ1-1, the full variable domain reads KAGVTQTPRYLIKTRGQQVTLSCSPISGHRSVSWYQQTPGQGLQFLFEYFSETQRNKGNFPGRFSGRQFSNSRSEMNVSTLELGDSALYLCASSSIPTGANTEAFFGQGTRLTVV.

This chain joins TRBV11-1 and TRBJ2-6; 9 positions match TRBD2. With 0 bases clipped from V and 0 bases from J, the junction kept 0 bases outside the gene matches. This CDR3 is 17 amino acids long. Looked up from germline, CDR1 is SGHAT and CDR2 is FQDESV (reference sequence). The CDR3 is CASSLARGGSGANVLTF. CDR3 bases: TGTGCCAGCAGCTTAGCGCGGGGGGGCTCTGGGGCCAACGTCCTGACTTTC.

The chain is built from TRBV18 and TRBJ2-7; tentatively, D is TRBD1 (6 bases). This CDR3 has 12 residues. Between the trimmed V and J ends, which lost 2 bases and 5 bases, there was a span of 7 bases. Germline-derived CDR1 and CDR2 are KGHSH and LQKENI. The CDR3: CASSPNRDEQYF. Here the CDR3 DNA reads TGTGCCAGCTCACCAAACAGGGACGAGCAGTACTTC.

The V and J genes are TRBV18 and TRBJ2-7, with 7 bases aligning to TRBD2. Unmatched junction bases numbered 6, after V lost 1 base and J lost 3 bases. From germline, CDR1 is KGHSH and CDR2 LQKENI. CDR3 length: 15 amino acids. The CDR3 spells CASSPQSLASYEQYF. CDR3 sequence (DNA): TGTGCCAGCTCACCACAGTCACTAGCGAGCTACGAGCAGTACTTC. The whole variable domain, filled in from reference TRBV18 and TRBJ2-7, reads NAGVMQNPRHLVRRRGQEARLRCSPMKGHSHVYWYRQLPEEGLKFMVYLQKENIIDESGMPKERFSAEFPKEGPSILRIQQVVRGDSAAYFCASSPQSLASYEQYFGPGTRLTVT.

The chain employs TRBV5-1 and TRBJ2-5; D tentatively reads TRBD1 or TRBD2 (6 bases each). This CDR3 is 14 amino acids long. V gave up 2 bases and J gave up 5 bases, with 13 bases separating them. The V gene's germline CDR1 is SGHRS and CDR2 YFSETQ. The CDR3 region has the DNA TGCGCCAGCAGCTTTGGGGGGCTCTGGGAGACCCAGTACTTC. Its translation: CASSFGGLWETQYF.

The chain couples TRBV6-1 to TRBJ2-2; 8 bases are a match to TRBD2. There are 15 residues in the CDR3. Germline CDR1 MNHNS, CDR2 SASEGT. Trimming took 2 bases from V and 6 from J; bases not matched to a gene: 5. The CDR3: CASSETSGKPGELFF. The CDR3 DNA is TGTGCCAGCAGTGAAACTAGCGGTAAACCCGGGGAGCTGTTTTTT.

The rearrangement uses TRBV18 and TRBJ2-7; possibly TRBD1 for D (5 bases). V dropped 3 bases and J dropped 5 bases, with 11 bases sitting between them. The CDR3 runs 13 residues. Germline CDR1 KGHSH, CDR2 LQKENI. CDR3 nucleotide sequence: TGTGCCAGCTCACCTCAGGGTGGTCACGAGCAGTACTTC. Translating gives CASSPQGGHEQYF.

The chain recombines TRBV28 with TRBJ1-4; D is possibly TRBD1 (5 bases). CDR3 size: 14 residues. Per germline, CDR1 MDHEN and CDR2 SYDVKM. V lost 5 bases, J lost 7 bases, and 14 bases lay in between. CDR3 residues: CASSALGGGEKLFF. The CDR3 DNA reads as TGTGCCAGCAGTGCACTCGGGGGAGGTGAAAAACTGTTTTTT.

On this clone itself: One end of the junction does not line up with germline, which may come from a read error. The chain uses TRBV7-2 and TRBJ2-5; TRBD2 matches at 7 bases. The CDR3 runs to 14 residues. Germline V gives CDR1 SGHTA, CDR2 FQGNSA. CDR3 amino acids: CASSLAGTKETQYF. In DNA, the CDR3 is TGTGCCAGCAGCCTAGCAGGGACTAAGGAGACCCAGTACTTC.